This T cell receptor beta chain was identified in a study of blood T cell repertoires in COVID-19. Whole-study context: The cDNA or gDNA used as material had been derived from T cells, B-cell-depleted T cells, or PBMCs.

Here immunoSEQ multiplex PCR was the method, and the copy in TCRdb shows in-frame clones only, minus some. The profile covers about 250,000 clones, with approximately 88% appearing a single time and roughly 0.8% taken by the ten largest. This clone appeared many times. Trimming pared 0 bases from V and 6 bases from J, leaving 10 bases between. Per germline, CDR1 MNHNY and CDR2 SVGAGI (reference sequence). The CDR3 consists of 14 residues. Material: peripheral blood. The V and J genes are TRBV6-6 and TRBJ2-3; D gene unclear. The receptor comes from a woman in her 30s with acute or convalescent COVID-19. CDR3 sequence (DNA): TGTGCCAGCAGTTACTCTCTGTTTTCGGATACGCAGTATTTT. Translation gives CASSYSLFSDTQYF.